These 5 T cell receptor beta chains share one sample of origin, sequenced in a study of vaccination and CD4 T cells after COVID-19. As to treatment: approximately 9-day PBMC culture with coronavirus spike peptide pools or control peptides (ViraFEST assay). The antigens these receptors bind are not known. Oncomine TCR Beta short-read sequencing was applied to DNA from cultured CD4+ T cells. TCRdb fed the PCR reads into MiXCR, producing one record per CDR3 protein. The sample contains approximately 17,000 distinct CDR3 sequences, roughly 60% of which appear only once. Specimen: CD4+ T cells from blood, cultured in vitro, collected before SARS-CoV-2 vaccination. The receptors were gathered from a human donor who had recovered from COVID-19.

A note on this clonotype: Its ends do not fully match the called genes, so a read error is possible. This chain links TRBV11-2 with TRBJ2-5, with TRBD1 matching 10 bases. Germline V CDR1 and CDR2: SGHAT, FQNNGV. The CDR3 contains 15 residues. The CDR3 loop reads CASSSDRGLGETQYF. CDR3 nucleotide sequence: TGTGCTAGCAGCTCAGACAGGGGGCTCGGAGAGACCCAGTACTTC.

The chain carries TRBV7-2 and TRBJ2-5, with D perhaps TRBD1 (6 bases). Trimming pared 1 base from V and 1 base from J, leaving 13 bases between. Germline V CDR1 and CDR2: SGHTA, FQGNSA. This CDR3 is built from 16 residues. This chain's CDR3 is CASSLGGGQSQETQYF. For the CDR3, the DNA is TGTGCCAGCAGCTTAGGTGGCGGACAGAGCCAAGAGACCCAGTACTTC.

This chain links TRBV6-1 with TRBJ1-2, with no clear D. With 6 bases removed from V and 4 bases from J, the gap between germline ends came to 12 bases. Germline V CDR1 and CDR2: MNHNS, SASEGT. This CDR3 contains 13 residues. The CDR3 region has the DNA TGTGCCAGCAGAGTAGAAGGCAGCTATGGCTACACCTTC. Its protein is CASRVEGSYGYTF.

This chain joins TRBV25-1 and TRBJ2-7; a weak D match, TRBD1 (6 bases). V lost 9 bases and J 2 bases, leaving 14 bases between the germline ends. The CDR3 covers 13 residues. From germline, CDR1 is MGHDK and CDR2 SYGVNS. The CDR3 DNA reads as TGTGCCAGTTACAGCCGGGACACCTACGAGCAGTACTTC. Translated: CASYSRDTYEQYF.

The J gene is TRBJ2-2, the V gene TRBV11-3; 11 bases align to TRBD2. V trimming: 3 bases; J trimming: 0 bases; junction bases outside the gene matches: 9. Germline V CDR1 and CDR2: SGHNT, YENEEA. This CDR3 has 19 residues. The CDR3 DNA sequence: TGTGCCAGCAGCTTGGGAGGAAGGACTAGCGGGCCGAACACCGGGGAGCTGTTTTTT. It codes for CASSLGGRTSGPNTGELFF.